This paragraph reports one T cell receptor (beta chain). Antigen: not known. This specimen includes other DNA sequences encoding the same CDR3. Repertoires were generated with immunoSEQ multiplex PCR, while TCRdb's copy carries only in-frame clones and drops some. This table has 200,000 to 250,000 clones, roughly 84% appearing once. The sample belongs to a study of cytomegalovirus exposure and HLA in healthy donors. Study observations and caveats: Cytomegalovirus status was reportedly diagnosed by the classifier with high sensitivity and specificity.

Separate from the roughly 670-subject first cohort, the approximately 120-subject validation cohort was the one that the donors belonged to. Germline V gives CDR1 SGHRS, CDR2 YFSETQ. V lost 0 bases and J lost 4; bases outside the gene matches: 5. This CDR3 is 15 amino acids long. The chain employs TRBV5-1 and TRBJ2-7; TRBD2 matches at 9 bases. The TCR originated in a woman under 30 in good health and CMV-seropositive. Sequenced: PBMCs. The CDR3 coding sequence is TGCGCCAGCAGCTTGGAGACTAGCGGAGGGTACGAGCAGTACTTC. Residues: CASSLETSGGYEQYF.